The T cell receptor (beta chain) under discussion was sequenced for a study of blood T cells in healthy people across ages. Findings and caveats of the study: Both naive CD4+ cell counts and diversity were greater in long-lived donors than in aged donors.

A second PCR, run for roughly 7 to 11 cycles, used a sample-barcoded 5' primer plus a J-beta primer mix. The template-switch adaptor was a 5' adaptor with 12 random nucleotides. It tagged each cDNA molecule. TCRdb re-derived calls from the 5' RACE reads in MiXCR, one entry per CDR3 protein. This sample has 380,000 or so distinct CDR3 sequences, with about half found just once. As to this clonotype: The antigen remains undetermined.

This CDR3 is 16 amino acids long. Between the trimmed V and J ends, which lost 2 bases and 0 bases, there was a span of 11 bases. CDR1 is SGHTA and CDR2 is FQGNSA in the germline V gene. Sequenced: blood. The receptor's source is a man in his 60s in good health. The rearrangement uses TRBV7-2 and TRBJ2-1, with D perhaps matching TRBD2 (6 bases). CDR3 nucleotides: TGTGCCAGCAGCTTATGGGGGACTTCCTCCTACAATGAGCAGTTCTTC. This codes for CASSLWGTSSYNEQFF.